This entry describes one T cell receptor (beta chain). Its specificity is not known. One junction end does not reproduce the germline sequence, and a read error may be involved. This entry is derived from a study of blood T cells in healthy people across ages. Study-wide results and limits: Any conclusive comparison of naive versus antigen-experienced cells was prevented by using unsorted PBMCs.

The CDR3 has 15 amino acids. Germline V CDR1 and CDR2: MGHDK, SYGVNS. Healthy Caucasian individuals from Russia aged 6 to 90 served as donors. The second PCR ran about 6 to 12 cycles with a sample-barcoded 5' primer and J-beta primers. TCRdb analysed the 5' RACE reads with MiXCR anew, one entry per CDR3 protein. The data show under 1,100,000 distinct CDR3 sequences, with under 30% seen just once and approximately 0.7% held by the top ten. These data were likewise used in another study, on T cells of mothers and their children. That source adds: The authors found no persistent microchimeric T cell clones.

Sequencing was performed on blood. The rearrangement uses TRBV25-1 and TRBJ2-7; perhaps TRBD1 as D (6 bases). This receptor was taken from a girl aged 2 to 10 in good health. For the CDR3, the DNA is TGCGCCAGCAGTGATGGACAGCTGAGCTCCTACGAGCAGTACTTC. This codes for CASSDGQLSSYEQYF.